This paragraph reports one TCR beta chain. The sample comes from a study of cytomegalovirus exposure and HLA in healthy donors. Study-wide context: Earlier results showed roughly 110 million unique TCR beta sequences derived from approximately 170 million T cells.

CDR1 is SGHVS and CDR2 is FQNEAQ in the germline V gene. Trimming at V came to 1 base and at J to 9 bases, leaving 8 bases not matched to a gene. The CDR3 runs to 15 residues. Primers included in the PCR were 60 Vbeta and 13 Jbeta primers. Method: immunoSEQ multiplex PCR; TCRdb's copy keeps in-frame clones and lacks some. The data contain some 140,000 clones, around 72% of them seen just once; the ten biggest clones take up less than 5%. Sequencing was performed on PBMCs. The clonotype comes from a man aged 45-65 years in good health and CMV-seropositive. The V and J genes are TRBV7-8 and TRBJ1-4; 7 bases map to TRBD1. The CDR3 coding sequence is TGTGCCAGCAGCTTAGAGACAGGGATTCGGAAAAAACTGTTTTTT. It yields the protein CASSLETGIRKKLFF.